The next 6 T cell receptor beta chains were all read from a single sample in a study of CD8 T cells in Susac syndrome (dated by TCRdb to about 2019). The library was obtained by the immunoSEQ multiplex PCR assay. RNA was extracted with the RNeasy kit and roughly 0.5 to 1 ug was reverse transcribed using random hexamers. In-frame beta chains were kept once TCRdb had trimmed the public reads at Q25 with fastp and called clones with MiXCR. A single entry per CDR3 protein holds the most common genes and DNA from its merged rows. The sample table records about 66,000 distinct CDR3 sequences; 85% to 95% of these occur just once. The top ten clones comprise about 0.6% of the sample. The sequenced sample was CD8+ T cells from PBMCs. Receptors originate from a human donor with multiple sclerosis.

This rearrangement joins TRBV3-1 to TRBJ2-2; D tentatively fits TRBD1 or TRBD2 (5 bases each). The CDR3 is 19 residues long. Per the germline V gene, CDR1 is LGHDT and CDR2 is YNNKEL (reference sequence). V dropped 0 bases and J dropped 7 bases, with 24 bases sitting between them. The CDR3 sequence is CASSQDLAWLGVNNGELFF. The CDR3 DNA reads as TGTGCCAGCAGCCAAGATTTGGCGTGGCTGGGGGTGAATAACGGGGAGCTGTTTTTT.

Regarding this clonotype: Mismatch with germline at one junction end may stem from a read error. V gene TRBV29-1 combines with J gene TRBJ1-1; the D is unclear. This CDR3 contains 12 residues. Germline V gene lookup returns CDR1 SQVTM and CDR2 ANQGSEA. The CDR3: CSVEAENTEAFF. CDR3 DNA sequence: TGCAGCGTTGAAGCAGAAAACACTGAAGCTTTTTTT.

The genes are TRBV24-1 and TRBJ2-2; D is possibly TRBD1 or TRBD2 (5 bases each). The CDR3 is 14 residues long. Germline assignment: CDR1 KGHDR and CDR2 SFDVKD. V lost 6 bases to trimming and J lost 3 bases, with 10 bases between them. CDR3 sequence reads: CATSIVGDTGELFF. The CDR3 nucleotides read TGTGCCACCAGTATCGTGGGGGACACCGGGGAGCTGTTTTTT.

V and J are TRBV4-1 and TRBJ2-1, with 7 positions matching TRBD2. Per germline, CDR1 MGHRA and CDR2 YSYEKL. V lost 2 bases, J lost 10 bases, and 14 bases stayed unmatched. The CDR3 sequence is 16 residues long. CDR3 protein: CASSQPTSSSGREQFF. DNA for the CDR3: TGCGCCAGCAGCCAACCGACTAGCTCATCCGGGAGGGAGCAGTTCTTC.

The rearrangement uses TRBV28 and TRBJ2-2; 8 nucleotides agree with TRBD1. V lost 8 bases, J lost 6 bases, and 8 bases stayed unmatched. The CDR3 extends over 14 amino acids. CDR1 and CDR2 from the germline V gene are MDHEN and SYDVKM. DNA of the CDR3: TGTGCCAGCGGCAATGGACAGGGCTCCGGGGAGCTGTTTTTT. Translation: CASGNGQGSGELFF.

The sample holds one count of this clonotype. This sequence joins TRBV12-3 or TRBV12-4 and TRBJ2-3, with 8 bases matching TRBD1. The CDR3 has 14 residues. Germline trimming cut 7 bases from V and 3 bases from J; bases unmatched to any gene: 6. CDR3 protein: CASIDGTGTDTQYF. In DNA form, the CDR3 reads TGTGCCAGCATCGACGGGACAGGTACAGATACGCAGTATTTT.